This is a list of T cell receptor beta chains from one sample in a study of T cells in Graves' hyperthyroidism and ophthalmopathy. TCRdb analysed the multiplex PCR reads with MiXCR anew, one entry per CDR3 protein. In the table there are around 200,000 distinct CDR3 sequences, 17% of which are singletons. The sequenced material came from blood. The receptors shown here come from a woman in her forties or fifties with Graves' hyperthyroidism. The CDR3 runs from the conserved cysteine through the conserved F or W. Fields, in order: V gene, J gene, CDR3 protein.

TRBV14,TRBJ2-5,CASSQPWGGKETQYF
TRBV19,TRBJ2-5,CASSPQERGRETQYF
TRBV19,TRBJ1-5,CASSIRGNQPQHF
TRBV18,TRBJ2-7,CASSPQGTYEQYF
TRBV10-3,TRBJ1-6,CATKTGVSSYNSPLHF
TRBV19,TRBJ2-3,CASSISRSTDTRYF
TRBV20-1,TRBJ2-7,CSASSGGDLYEQYF
TRBV7-2,TRBJ1-1,CASSLEAYLNTEAFF
TRBV5-6,TRBJ1-5,CASSLWGTGGRRDQPQHF
TRBV18,TRBJ1-1,CASSWTGMNTEAFF
TRBV18,TRBJ1-4,CASSHGTGYEKLFF
TRBV7-3,TRBJ1-1,CASSLIGGNTEAFF
TRBV2,TRBJ2-2,CASSRTGLTNTGELFF
TRBV7-9,TRBJ1-2,CASSAQGRGVDGYTF
TRBV12-3/TRBV12-4,TRBJ1-6,CASSLQSSYNSPPHF
TRBV5-1,TRBJ1-6,CASSPGGGDSPLHF
TRBV27,TRBJ2-2,CASSLIGGVYNTGELFF
TRBV7-9,TRBJ1-1,CASSLWTNGEAFF
TRBV7-3,TRBJ2-2,CASSLLGGRIGELFF
TRBV7-9,TRBJ1-3,CASSLRLRDTWTIYF
TRBV3-1,TRBJ1-5,CASSQQGGYQPQHF
TRBV4-1,TRBJ1-2,CASSPDTRNYGYTF
TRBV6-1,TRBJ1-3,CASKAGPRHGGNTIYF
TRBV6-5,TRBJ2-3,CASSYSGKGSDTQYF
TRBV19,TRBJ2-7,CASSIGQGNTYEQYF
TRBV19,TRBJ1-2,CASSRNGNGYTF
TRBV2,TRBJ1-3,CASSVYRGPGNTIYF
TRBV9,TRBJ2-3,CASSVESSGATDTQYF
TRBV7-8,TRBJ2-7,CASSHQGTGGVGGTYEQYF
TRBV19,TRBJ1-5,CASTWDRATNQPQHF
TRBV9,TRBJ2-2,CASSVEGATGELFF